This paragraph covers one T cell receptor (beta chain) sequence. Its target is unknown. The data belong to a study of graft-versus-host responses after intestinal transplantation. Turning to the study itself: Anti-thymocyte globulin induction, then tacrolimus and steroids for two to four years, went to all recipients.

The CDR3 is made up of 13 amino acids. Germline loops: CDR1 SGHNT, CDR2 YENEEA. Trimming took off 1 base at V and 4 bases at J, with 6 bases between the two ends. TCRdb's copy holds only in-frame clones and misses some; the assay was immunoSEQ multiplex PCR. The sample consists of roughly 27,000 clones, around four fifths of them appearing once. Whole-study results and caveats: Detection of GvH clones occurred in recipient marrow, and some had their first appearance in ileum or blood. The highest levels of circulating GvH clones went along with early declines in HvG clones after transplant. Elevated graft-versus-host to host-versus-graft clonal ratios in allografts were recorded for patients with graft-donor T cell macrochimerism.

The chain is built from TRBV11-3 and TRBJ2-3; no reliable D call. Sequenced here: PBMCs, sampled approximately 29 days after intestinal transplant. This TCR derives from a human patient who received an intestinal transplant, so some T cells may come from the graft donor. The CDR3 loop is CASSLGHPDTQYF. The CDR3 DNA reads as TGTGCCAGCAGCTTAGGGCACCCAGATACGCAGTATTTT.